These 3 T cell receptor beta chains came from one sample sequenced in a study of blood T cells in healthy people across ages. It was with a sample-barcoded 5' primer and a J-beta primer mix that a second PCR of roughly 7 to 12 cycles was run. MiXCR, applied by TCRdb to the 5' RACE reads, yields one record per CDR3 protein. In the table there are more than 800,000 distinct CDR3 sequences, under 35% of which are singletons. Specimen: blood. The receptors were gathered from a woman of 80 years or more in good health.

There are many counts of this clonotype. The rearrangement links TRBV5-4 to TRBJ2-1; 8 nucleotides align to TRBD2. The V and J ends lost 4 bases and 4 bases, in that order; junction bases with no gene match: 7. This CDR3 is 15 amino acids long. Germline loops: CDR1 SGHNT, CDR2 YYREEE (reference sequence). CDR3 bases: TGTGCCAGCAGCACCGGGGGGGCCAGGTACAATGAGCAGTTCTTC. Translation: CASSTGGARYNEQFF.

This clonotype has only a few counts. V gene TRBV5-6 combines with J gene TRBJ2-2; D is unclear. Looked up from germline, CDR1 is SGHDT and CDR2 is YYEEEE. Deletions cut 0 bases from V and 0 bases from J, with 12 bases between. The CDR3 is 17 amino acids. CDR3 DNA sequence: TGTGCCAGCAGCTTGGCCGGCAGCCTCGCGAACACCGGGGAGCTGTTTTTT. Translated, it gives CASSLAGSLANTGELFF.

Details on this clonotype: A much more abundant neighbour one base away suggests this may be a read error. In DNA, the CDR3 is TGTGCCAGCAACACCGGGACTAGCGGGGGCGGGTCATACAATGAGCAGTTCTTC. Its protein product is CASNTGTSGGGSYNEQFF. V and J are TRBV5-4 and TRBJ2-1; 14 bases are shared with TRBD2. The V gene's germline CDR1 is SGHNT and CDR2 YYREEE (reference sequence). The CDR3 covers 18 residues. Losses at the gene ends were 6 bases for V and 4 bases for J; bases not matched to a gene: 12.